The sequence of this T cell receptor (beta chain) was determined in a study of response to subunit inactivated influenza vaccine. Study-wide results and limits: Each seasonal influenza vaccination recruits few new T cells, the authors suggested.

Notes on this clonotype: The antigen remains undetermined.

The CDR3 is 15 amino acids. The V gene lost 4 bases and the J gene lost 0 bases, with 8 bases spanning the gap. The germline V gene encodes CDR1 SGHRS and CDR2 YFSETQ. TCRdb passed the RT-PCR reads through MiXCR, listing each CDR3 protein once. The sample has under 850,000 distinct CDR3 sequences; around 18% are singletons. The chain joins TRBV5-1 to TRBJ1-6; no firm D call. The input for sequencing was PBMCs from blood, taken more than 4 days after vaccination. This TCR was sampled from a man in his fifties or sixties who received an inactivated influenza vaccine. The CDR3, as DNA: TGCGCCAGCAGCCCTGACATCTCCTATAATTCACCCCTCCACTTT. Residues: CASSPDISYNSPLHF.